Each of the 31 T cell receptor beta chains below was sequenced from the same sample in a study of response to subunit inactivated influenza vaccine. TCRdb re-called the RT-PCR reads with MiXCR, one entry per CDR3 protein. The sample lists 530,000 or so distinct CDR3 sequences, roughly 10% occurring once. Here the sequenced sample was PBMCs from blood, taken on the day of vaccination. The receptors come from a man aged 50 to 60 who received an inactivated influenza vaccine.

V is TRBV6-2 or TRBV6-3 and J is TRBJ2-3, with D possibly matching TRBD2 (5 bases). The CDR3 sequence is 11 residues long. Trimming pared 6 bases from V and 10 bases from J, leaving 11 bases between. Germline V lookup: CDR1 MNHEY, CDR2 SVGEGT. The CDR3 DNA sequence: TGTGCCAGCAGCGCACTAGGTTCGCAGTATTTT. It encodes CASSALGSQYF.

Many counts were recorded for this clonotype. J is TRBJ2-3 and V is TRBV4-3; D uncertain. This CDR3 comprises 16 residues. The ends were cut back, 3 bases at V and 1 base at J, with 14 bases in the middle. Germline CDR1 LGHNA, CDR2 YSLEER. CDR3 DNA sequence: TGCGCCAGCAGCCAGCTAGGCATGCTGGGCACAGATACGCAGTATTTT. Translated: CASSQLGMLGTDTQYF.

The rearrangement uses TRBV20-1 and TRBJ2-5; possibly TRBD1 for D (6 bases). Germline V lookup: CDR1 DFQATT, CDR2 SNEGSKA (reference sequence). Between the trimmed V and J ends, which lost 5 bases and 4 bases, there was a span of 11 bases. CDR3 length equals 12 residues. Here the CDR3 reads CSAARGGETQYF. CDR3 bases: TGCAGTGCTGCCAGGGGCGGAGAGACCCAGTACTTC.

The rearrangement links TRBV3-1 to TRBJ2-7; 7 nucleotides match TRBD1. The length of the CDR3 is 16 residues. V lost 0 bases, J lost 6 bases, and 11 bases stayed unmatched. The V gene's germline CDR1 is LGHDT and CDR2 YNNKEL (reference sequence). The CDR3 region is CASSQEIGTAGSEQYF. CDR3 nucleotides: TGTGCCAGCAGCCAAGAAATCGGGACAGCCGGTAGCGAGCAGTACTTC.

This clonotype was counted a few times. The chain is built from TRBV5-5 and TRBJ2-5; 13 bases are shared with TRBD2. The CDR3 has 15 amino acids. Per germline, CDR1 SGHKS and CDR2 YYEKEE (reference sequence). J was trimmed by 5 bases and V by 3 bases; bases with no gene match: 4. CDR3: CASSSTTSGGETQYF. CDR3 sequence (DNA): TGTGCCAGCAGCTCCACGACTAGCGGGGGGGAGACCCAGTACTTC.

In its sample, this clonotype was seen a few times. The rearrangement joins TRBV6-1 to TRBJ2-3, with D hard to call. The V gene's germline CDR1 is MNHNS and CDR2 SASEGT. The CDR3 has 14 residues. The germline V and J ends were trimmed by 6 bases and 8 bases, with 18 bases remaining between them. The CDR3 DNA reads TGTGCCAGCAGCCCCCAAGGTGCGAGTGGTACGCAGTATTTT. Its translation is CASSPQGASGTQYF.

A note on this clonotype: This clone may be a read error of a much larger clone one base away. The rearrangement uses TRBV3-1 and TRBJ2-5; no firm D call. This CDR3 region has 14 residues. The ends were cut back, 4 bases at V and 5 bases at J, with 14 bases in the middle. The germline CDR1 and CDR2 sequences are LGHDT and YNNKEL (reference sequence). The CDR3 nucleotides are TGTGCCAGCAGCCGGGAAGGGCCTAGGGAGACCCAGTACTTC. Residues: CASSREGPRETQYF.

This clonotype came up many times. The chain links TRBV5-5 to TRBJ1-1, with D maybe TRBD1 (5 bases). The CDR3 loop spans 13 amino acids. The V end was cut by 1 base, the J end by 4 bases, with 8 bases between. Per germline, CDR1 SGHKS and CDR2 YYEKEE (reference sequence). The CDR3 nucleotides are TGTGCCAGCAGCTTGTGGGGCCCCACTGAAGCTTTCTTT. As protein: CASSLWGPTEAFF.

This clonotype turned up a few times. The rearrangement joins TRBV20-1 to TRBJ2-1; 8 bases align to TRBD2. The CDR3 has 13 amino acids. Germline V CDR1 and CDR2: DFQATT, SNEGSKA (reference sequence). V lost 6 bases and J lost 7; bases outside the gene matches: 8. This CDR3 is CSASPPGGNEQFF. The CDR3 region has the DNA TGCAGTGCCTCGCCGCCGGGAGGGAATGAGCAGTTCTTC.

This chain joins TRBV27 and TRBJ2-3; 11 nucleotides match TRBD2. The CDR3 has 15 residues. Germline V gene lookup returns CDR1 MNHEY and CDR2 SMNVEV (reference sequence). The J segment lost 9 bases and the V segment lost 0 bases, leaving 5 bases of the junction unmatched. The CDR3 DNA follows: TGTGCCAGCAGTTTATCGGGAACTAGCGGGGGAACGCAGTATTTT. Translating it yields CASSLSGTSGGTQYF.

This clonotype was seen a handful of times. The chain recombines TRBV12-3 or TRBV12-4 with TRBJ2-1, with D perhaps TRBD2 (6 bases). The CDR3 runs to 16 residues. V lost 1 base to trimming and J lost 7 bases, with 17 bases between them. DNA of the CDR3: TGTGCCAGCAGTTTAGGACGACTAGAGGGGAAAAATGAGCAGTTCTTC. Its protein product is CASSLGRLEGKNEQFF.

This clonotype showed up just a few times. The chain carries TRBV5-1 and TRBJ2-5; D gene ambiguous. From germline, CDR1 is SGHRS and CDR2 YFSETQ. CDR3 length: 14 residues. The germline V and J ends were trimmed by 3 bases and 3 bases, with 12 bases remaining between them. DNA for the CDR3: TGCGCCAGCAGCTCTGGCAGCCAAAAAGAGACCCAGTACTTC. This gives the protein CASSSGSQKETQYF.

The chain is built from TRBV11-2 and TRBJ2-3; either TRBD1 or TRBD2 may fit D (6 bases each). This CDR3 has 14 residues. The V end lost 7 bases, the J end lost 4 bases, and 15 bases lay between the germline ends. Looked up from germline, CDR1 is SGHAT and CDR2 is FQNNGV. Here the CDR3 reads CASTRRGSADTQYF. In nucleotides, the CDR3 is TGTGCCAGCACCCGGAGGGGGAGCGCAGATACGCAGTATTTT.

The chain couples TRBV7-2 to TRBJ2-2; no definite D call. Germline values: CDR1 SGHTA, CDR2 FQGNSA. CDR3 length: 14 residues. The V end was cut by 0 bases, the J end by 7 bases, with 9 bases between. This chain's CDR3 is CASSLAVGGGELFF. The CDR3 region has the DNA TGTGCCAGCAGCTTAGCGGTAGGCGGCGGGGAGCTGTTTTTT.

The CDR3 protein is CASSNRPLRDEQYF. CDR3 coding DNA: TGTGCCAGCAGCAACAGGCCGCTTAGGGACGAGCAGTACTTC. This chain links TRBV7-6 with TRBJ2-7, with D perhaps TRBD1 (5 bases). The CDR3 contains 14 residues. Trimming left V 5 bases short and J 5 bases short, with 16 bases between. Germline V gene sequence: CDR1 SGHVS, CDR2 FNYEAQ. The full variable domain, its missing parts supplied by reference TRBV7-6 and TRBJ2-7, is GAGVSQSPRYKVTKRGQDVALRCDPISGHVSLYWYRQALGQGPEFLTYFNYEAQQDKSGLPNDRFSAERPEGSISTLTIQRTEQRDSAMYRCASSNRPLRDEQYFGPGTRLTVT.

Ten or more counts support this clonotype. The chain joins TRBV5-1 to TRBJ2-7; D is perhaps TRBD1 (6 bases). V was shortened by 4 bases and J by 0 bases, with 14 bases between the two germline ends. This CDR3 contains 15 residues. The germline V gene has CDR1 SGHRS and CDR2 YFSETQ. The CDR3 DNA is TGCGCCAGCAGCAAATTAGACAGGAGCTCCTACGAGCAGTACTTC. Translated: CASSKLDRSSYEQYF.

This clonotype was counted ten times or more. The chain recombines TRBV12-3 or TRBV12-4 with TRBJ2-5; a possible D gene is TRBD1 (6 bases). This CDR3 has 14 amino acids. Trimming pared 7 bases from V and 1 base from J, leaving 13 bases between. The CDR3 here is CASISGTSQETQYF. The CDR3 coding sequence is TGTGCCAGCATTTCCGGGACATCCCAAGAGACCCAGTACTTC.

CDR3 residues: CASSFRQGRAGELFF. CDR3 in DNA: TGCGCCAGCAGCTTTCGACAGGGGAGGGCCGGGGAGCTGTTTTTT. This chain connects TRBV5-1 to TRBJ2-2, with D possibly matching TRBD1 (8 bases). The CDR3 has 15 residues. Deletions cut 2 bases from V and 6 bases from J, with 14 bases between. Germline V CDR1 and CDR2: SGHRS, YFSETQ. Full variable domain (rest looked up from reference TRBV5-1 and TRBJ2-2): KAGVTQTPRYLIKTRGQQVTLSCSPISGHRSVSWYQQTPGQGLQFLFEYFSETQRNKGNFPGRFSGRQFSNSRSEMNVSTLELGDSALYLCASSFRQGRAGELFFGEGSRLTVL.

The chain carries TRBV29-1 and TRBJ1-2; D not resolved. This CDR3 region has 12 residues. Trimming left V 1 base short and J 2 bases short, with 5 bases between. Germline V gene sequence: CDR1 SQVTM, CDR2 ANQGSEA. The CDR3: CSVEGQNYGYTF. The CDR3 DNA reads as TGCAGCGTTGAAGGGCAGAACTATGGCTACACCTTC.

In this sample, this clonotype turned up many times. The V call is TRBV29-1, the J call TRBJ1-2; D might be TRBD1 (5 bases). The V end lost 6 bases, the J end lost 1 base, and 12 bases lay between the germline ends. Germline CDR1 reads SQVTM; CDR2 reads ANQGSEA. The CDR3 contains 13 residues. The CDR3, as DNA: TGCAGCGTCGTAACGGGACGTAACTATGGCTACACCTTC. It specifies CSVVTGRNYGYTF.

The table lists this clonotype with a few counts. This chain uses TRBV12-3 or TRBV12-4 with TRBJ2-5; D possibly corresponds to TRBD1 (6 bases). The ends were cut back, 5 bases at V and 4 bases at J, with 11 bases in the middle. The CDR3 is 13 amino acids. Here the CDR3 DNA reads TGTGCCAGCAGTGACCGGGACATAGAGACCCAGTACTTC. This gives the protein CASSDRDIETQYF.

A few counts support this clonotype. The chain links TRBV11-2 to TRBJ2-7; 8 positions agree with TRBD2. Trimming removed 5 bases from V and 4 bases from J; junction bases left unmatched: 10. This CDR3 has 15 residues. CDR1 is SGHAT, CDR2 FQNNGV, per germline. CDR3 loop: CASSLWTQRGYEQYF. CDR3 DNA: TGTGCCAGCAGCCTCTGGACCCAGCGGGGGTACGAGCAGTACTTC.

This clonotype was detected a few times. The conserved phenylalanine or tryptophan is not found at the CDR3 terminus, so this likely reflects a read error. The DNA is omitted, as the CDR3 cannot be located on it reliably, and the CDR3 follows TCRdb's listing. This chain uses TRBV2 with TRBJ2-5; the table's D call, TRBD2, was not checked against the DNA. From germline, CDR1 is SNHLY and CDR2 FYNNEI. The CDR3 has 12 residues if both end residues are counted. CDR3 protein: CASSVVLGAIQI.

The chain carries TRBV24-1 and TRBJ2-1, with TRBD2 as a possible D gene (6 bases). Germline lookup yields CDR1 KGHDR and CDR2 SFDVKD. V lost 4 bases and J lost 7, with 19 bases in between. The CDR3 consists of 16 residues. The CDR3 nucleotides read TGTGCCACCAGTGACCCTGGGGGGAGTAGGTATAATGAGCAGTTCTTC. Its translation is CATSDPGGSRYNEQFF.

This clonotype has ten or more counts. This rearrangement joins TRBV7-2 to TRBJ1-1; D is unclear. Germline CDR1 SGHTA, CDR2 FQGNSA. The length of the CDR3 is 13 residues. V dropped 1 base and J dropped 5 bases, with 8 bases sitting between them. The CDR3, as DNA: TGTGCCAGCAGCTTAGGCGTAGATACTGAAGCTTTCTTT. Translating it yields CASSLGVDTEAFF. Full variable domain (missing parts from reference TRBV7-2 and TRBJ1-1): GAGVSQSPSNKVTEKGKDVELRCDPISGHTALYWYRQSLGQGLEFLIYFQGNSAPDKSGLPSDRFSAERTGGSVSTLTIQRTQQEDSAVYLCASSLGVDTEAFFGQGTRLTVV.

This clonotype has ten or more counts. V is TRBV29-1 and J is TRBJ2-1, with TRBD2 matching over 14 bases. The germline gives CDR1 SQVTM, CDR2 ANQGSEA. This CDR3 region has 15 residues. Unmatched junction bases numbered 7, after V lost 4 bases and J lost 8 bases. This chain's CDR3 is CSVGPGLAGVHEQFF. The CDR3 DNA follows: TGCAGCGTTGGCCCGGGACTAGCGGGAGTCCATGAGCAGTTCTTC.

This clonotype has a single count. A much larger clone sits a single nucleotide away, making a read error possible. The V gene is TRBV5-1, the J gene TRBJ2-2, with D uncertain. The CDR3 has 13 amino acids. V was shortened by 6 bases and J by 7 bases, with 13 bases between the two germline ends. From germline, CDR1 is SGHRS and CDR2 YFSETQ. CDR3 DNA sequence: TGCGCCAGCATCCAACTCCGAGACGGGGAGCTGTTTTTT. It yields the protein CASIQLRDGELFF.

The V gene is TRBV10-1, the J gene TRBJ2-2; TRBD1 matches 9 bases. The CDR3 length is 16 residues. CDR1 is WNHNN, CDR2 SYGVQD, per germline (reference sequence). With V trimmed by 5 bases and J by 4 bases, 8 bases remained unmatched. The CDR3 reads CASSSQGQGLTGELFF. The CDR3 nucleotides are TGCGCCAGCAGTTCTCAGGGACAGGGCCTCACCGGGGAGCTGTTTTTT.

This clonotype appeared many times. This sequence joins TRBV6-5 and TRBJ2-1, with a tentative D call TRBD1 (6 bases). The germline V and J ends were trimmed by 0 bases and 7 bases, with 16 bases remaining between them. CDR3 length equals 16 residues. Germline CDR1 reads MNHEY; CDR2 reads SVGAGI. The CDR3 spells CASSYSGTPPGNEQFF. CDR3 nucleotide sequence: TGTGCCAGCAGTTACTCCGGGACACCCCCGGGAAATGAGCAGTTCTTC.

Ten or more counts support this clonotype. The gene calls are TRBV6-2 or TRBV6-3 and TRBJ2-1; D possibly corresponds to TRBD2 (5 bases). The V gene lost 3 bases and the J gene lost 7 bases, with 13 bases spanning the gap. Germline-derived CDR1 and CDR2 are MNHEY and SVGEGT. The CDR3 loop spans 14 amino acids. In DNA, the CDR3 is TGTGCCAGCAGTTATGGGTCCAGGACTAATGAGCAGTTCTTC. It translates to CASSYGSRTNEQFF.

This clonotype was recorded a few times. CDR3 residues: CASSQRGRSAARRQEDSYEQYF. The CDR3 bases are TGCGCCAGCAGCCAACGAGGTAGGTCAGCGGCCAGAAGACAGGAAGACTCCTACGAGCAGTACTTC. The J gene is TRBJ2-7, the V gene TRBV4-1, with D possibly matching TRBD1 (6 bases). The CDR3 runs to 22 residues. Germline CDR1 and CDR2: MGHRA and YSYEKL. Deletions cut 2 bases from V and 0 bases from J, with 32 bases between.